This T cell receptor (beta chain) was sequenced for a study of spatial heterogeneity in lung cancer. Study as a whole: Alpha-chain sequences were consistently detected less often than beta-chain sequences. An average of more than ten raw reads was observed per unique TCR and UMI combination.

Germline V gene sequence: CDR1 KGHDR, CDR2 SFDVKD. The CDR3 runs 16 residues. Between the trimmed V and J ends, which lost 3 bases and 3 bases, there was a span of 15 bases. Sample time point: sample taken at primary tumor resection. Unsorted samples of tumor, nontumor lung or frozen PBMC had their whole RNA sequenced. Samples came from 65 to 75 TRACERx patients with untreated early-stage lung cancer. The presence of a unique molecular identifier marked each TCR cDNA molecule. TCRdb reprocessed the 5' RACE reads via MiXCR and lists one record per CDR3 protein. Of 90,000 or so distinct CDR3 sequences in the sample, approximately 8.5% were seen once.

Sequenced here: PBMCs, sampled at surgery. The sequence was collected from a male donor with early-stage non-small cell lung cancer. V is TRBV24-1 and J is TRBJ2-3; tentatively, D is TRBD2 (5 bases). The CDR3 DNA sequence: TGTGCCACCAGTGATCGGGAAGTAGGATGGACAGATACGCAGTATTTT. It translates to CATSDREVGWTDTQYF.